These 6 T cell receptor beta chains were all obtained from the same sample, sequenced in a study of T cell changes during pregnancy in multiple sclerosis. The repertoire was sequenced with immunoSEQ multiplex PCR; TCRdb's copy has only in-frame clones and lacks some. The sample holds tens of thousands of clones, about nine tenths seen once. This specimen consisted of CD4+ T cells from peripheral blood mononuclear cells, obtained after pregnancy. Receptors originate from a female donor with multiple sclerosis, enrolled in a pregnancy study.

This chain connects TRBV5-6 to TRBJ2-5, with 8 nucleotides matching TRBD1. The ends lost 0 bases at V and 3 bases at J; junction bases unmatched: 4. The CDR3 consists of 15 residues. Germline V gene lookup returns CDR1 SGHDT and CDR2 YYEEEE. As DNA, the CDR3 is TGTGCCAGCAGCTTGGCCGGACAGGGTAAAGAGACCCAGTACTTC. Protein product: CASSLAGQGKETQYF.

The V gene is TRBV5-1, the J gene TRBJ2-3; D call uncertain. From germline, CDR1 is SGHRS and CDR2 YFSETQ. Deletions cut 6 bases from V and 4 bases from J, with 9 bases between. The CDR3 spans 12 residues. The CDR3 coding sequence is TGCGCCAGCAAACACGGAGCAGATACGCAGTATTTT. It specifies CASKHGADTQYF.

The chain recombines TRBV4-2 with TRBJ2-2, with 9 bases identical to TRBD1. J was trimmed by 3 bases and V by 5 bases; bases with no gene match: 4. The CDR3 spans 15 residues. The germline gives CDR1 LGHNA, CDR2 YNFKEQ. CDR3 region: CASSEQGADTGELFF. The CDR3 DNA reads TGTGCCAGCAGCGAACAGGGGGCGGACACCGGGGAGCTGTTTTTT.

V is TRBV19 and J is TRBJ1-5; D might be TRBD1 (5 bases). V lost 5 bases and J lost 1, with 12 bases in between. The CDR3 contains 15 residues. Germline V lookup: CDR1 LNHDA, CDR2 SQIVND (reference sequence). CDR3: CASSQEGLSNQPQHF. The CDR3 bases are TGTGCCAGTAGTCAGGAGGGGTTGAGCAATCAGCCCCAGCATTTT.

V usage is TRBV11-2 and J usage is TRBJ2-2, with TRBD2 matching over 7 bases. CDR1 is SGHAT, CDR2 FQNNGV, per germline. The CDR3 sequence is 16 residues long. Trimming at V came to 5 bases and at J to 2 bases, leaving 8 bases not matched to a gene. CDR3 in DNA: TGTGCCAGCAGCCTCATAGCGGGCTTTAACACCGGGGAGCTGTTTTTT. Its protein is CASSLIAGFNTGELFF.

The chain links TRBV20-1 to TRBJ2-7, with D hard to call. The CDR3 is 11 amino acids. V shed 6 bases and J shed 1 base, with 7 bases lying between them. CDR1 is DFQATT, CDR2 SNEGSKA, per germline (reference sequence). The CDR3, as DNA: TGCAGTGCCCCCAATTCCTACGAGCAGTACTTC. Protein sequence: CSAPNSYEQYF.